Following are 23 T cell receptor beta chains from one sample sequenced in a study of T cell repertoires in cytomegalovirus infection. One entry per CDR3 protein results from TCRdb running MiXCR on the reads. The table includes hundreds of thousands of distinct CDR3 sequences, roughly 17% detected once. Sequencing was performed on PBMCs. The receptor set was obtained from a human donor in good health (CMV status not recorded). Some clones in this sample may be carry-over from other donors' samples.

Notes on this clonotype: A read error may account for a junction end that differs from germline. This chain joins TRBV5-1 and TRBJ2-7; 7 bases fit TRBD1. Germline CDR1 is SGHRS and CDR2 is YFSETQ. The CDR3 sequence is 16 residues long. The DNA of the CDR3 is TGCGCCAGCAGCTTACCGACCGGGACAGCAACCTACGGGCAGTACTTC. Amino acid sequence: CASSLPTGTATYGQYF.

This clonotype has more than one count but fewer than ten. The J gene is TRBJ2-5, the V gene TRBV24-1; D may be TRBD1 (6 bases). The CDR3 consists of 13 residues. Trimming pared 8 bases from V and 5 bases from J, leaving 14 bases between. The V gene's germline CDR1 is KGHDR and CDR2 SFDVKD. This chain's CDR3 is CATMGQGRETQYF. The CDR3 DNA reads TGTGCCACCATGGGGCAGGGGCGGGAGACCCAGTACTTC.

This clonotype was recorded many times. The genes are TRBV2 and TRBJ2-7; D possibly uses TRBD1 or TRBD2 (5 bases each). The V end lost 8 bases, the J end lost 3 bases, and 11 bases lay between the germline ends. The CDR3 length is 12 residues. Germline V lookup: CDR1 SNHLY, CDR2 FYNNEI. The CDR3 region has the DNA TGTGCCAGCGGGACGGAATTCTACGAGCAGTACTTC. Its protein is CASGTEFYEQYF.

A single count supports this clonotype. The rearrangement links TRBV20-1 to TRBJ2-1; TRBD2 matches 9 bases. In germline, CDR1 is DFQATT, CDR2 SNEGSKA (reference sequence). The CDR3 consists of 16 residues. V shed 3 bases, J shed 9 bases, and the junction held 15 bases outside the gene matches. CDR3 amino acids: CSARSLAGSGEGEQFF. The CDR3 bases are TGCAGTGCTAGGTCCCTAGCGGGGTCAGGGGAGGGTGAGCAGTTCTTC.

Worth noting for this clonotype: A much more abundant neighbour one base away suggests this may be a read error. The gene calls are TRBV12-3 or TRBV12-4 and TRBJ2-1, with 7 bases that match TRBD2. Trimming at V came to 6 bases and at J to 7 bases, leaving 15 bases not matched to a gene. The CDR3 totals 16 residues. The CDR3, as DNA: TGTGCCAGCAGCGCCCCGGGACTAACGGGGTCAAATGAGCAGTTCTTC. Its protein is CASSAPGLTGSNEQFF.

In its sample, this clonotype was seen many times. The chain couples TRBV28 to TRBJ1-3; D remains unclear. CDR1 and CDR2 (germline): MDHEN, SYDVKM. The V end lost 6 bases, the J end lost 4 bases, and 16 bases lay between the germline ends. The CDR3 totals 15 residues. Written as DNA, the CDR3 is TGTGCCAGCAGCTTAACAGTCCGGTGGGGAAACACCATATATTTT. Translated, it gives CASSLTVRWGNTIYF.

This clonotype occurred many times. This sequence joins TRBV4-3 and TRBJ2-3; D perhaps matches TRBD2 (5 bases). CDR3 length: 16 amino acids. Germline CDR1 and CDR2: LGHNA and YSLEER. V lost 0 bases and J 5 bases, leaving 15 bases between the germline ends. CDR3 region: CASSQETGSTQDTQYF. For the CDR3, the DNA is TGCGCCAGCAGCCAAGAGACGGGGTCAACACAAGATACGCAGTATTTT.

This chain joins TRBV10-3 and TRBJ1-5, with a tentative D call TRBD1 (6 bases). Trimming left V 5 bases short and J 1 base short, with 9 bases between. CDR1 is ENHRY, CDR2 SYGVKD, per germline. This CDR3 has 14 residues. As DNA, the CDR3 is TGTGCCATCAGTACAGGGAGGAGCAATCAGCCCCAGCATTTT. Translated, it gives CAISTGRSNQPQHF.

In its sample, this clonotype was seen a few times. The chain carries TRBV7-9 and TRBJ2-1; D is undetermined. The V end lost 3 bases, the J end lost 8 bases, and 14 bases lay between the germline ends. The V gene's germline CDR1 is SEHNR and CDR2 FQNEAQ (reference sequence). The CDR3 contains 14 residues. The chain's CDR3 is CASSFGFTVHEQFF. The CDR3 region has the DNA TGTGCCAGCAGCTTTGGATTCACAGTCCATGAGCAGTTCTTC. Full variable domain (remainder filled in from reference TRBV7-9 and TRBJ2-1): DTGVSQNPRHKITKRGQNVTFRCDPISEHNRLYWYRQTLGQGPEFLTYFQNEAQLEKSRLLSDRFSAERPKGSFSTLEIQRTEQGDSAMYLCASSFGFTVHEQFFGPGTRLTVL.

At least ten counts were recorded for this clonotype. This chain joins TRBV7-2 and TRBJ1-1; 8 bases are shared with TRBD1. Unmatched junction bases numbered 5, after V lost 1 base and J lost 7 bases. The CDR3 loop spans 14 amino acids. Germline V gene data show CDR1 as SGHTA and CDR2 as FQGNSA. The CDR3 coding sequence is TGTGCCAGCAGCTTAGTACCAGGGGGCGTTGAAGCTTTCTTT. Its protein product is CASSLVPGGVEAFF. Full variable domain (remainder filled in from reference TRBV7-2 and TRBJ1-1): GAGVSQSPSNKVTEKGKDVELRCDPISGHTALYWYRQSLGQGLEFLIYFQGNSAPDKSGLPSDRFSAERTGGSVSTLTIQRTQQEDSAVYLCASSLVPGGVEAFFGQGTRLTVV.

This clonotype turned up a few times. The rearrangement links TRBV24-1 to TRBJ1-2; D might be TRBD1 (5 bases). V was shortened by 7 bases and J by 4 bases, with 18 bases between the two germline ends. This CDR3 has 15 amino acids. Per germline, CDR1 KGHDR and CDR2 SFDVKD. In DNA form, the CDR3 reads TGTGCCACCAGCTCCCCGGGACTCGAGGGCTATGGCTACACCTTC. Encoded protein: CATSSPGLEGYGYTF.

This clonotype came up once. The rearrangement uses TRBV5-1 and TRBJ2-3; tentative D call: TRBD2 (6 bases). This CDR3 spans 16 amino acids. Trimming removed 3 bases at V and 2 bases at J, with 16 bases between. CDR1 SGHRS and CDR2 YFSETQ come from the germline V gene. The CDR3 spells CASSSLLLATTDTQYF. CDR3 DNA: TGCGCCAGCAGCTCGCTGCTACTAGCCACCACAGATACGCAGTATTTT.

V and J are TRBV6-6 and TRBJ2-3; 12 bases align to TRBD2. This CDR3 has 15 residues. The J segment lost 6 bases and the V segment lost 6 bases, leaving 7 bases of the junction unmatched. Germline CDR1 reads MNHNY; CDR2 reads SVGAGI (reference sequence). The CDR3 spells CASSLTSGGRDTQYF. The CDR3 bases are TGTGCCAGCAGCTTAACTAGCGGGGGGCGGGATACGCAGTATTTT.

The chain combines TRBV7-2 with TRBJ1-1; D remains unclear. Germline CDR1 SGHTA, CDR2 FQGNSA. V was pared by 5 bases and J by 2 bases, with 9 bases between. The CDR3 loop spans 13 amino acids. CDR3 protein: CASSIGINTEAFF. CDR3 in DNA: TGTGCCAGCAGCATCGGGATTAACACTGAAGCTTTCTTT.

J is TRBJ2-1 and V is TRBV24-1; 7 bases match TRBD2. This CDR3 region has 14 residues. CDR1 is KGHDR, CDR2 SFDVKD, per germline. The V and J ends lost 11 bases and 2 bases, in that order; junction bases with no gene match: 8. CDR3 sequence (DNA): TGTGCCATCGCGGGAGATGGACCCTACAATGAGCAGTTCTTC. Encoded protein: CAIAGDGPYNEQFF.

This clonotype has at least ten counts. The chain employs TRBV7-2 and TRBJ2-6; D gene unclear. Per germline, CDR1 SGHTA and CDR2 FQGNSA. With 0 bases removed from V and 0 bases from J, the gap between germline ends came to 3 bases. CDR3 size: 15 residues. CDR3 DNA sequence: TGTGCCAGCAGCTTAGCCGTCTCTGGGGCCAACGTCCTGACTTTC. Translation: CASSLAVSGANVLTF.

In this sample, this clonotype turned up a few times. The gene calls are TRBV10-3 and TRBJ2-3, with 8 bases matching TRBD1. This CDR3 comprises 14 residues. The germline CDR1 and CDR2 sequences are ENHRY and SYGVKD. The V and J ends lost 11 bases and 0 bases, in that order; junction bases with no gene match: 7. The CDR3 DNA follows: TGTGCCTCGCGGGACAGGAGAAGCACAGATACGCAGTATTTT. It codes for CASRDRRSTDTQYF.

This clonotype was recorded a few times. This chain connects TRBV11-3 to TRBJ2-5; either TRBD1 or TRBD2 may supply D (6 bases each). The CDR3 loop spans 12 amino acids. V lost 4 bases, J lost 4 bases, and 7 bases lay in between. Germline assignment: CDR1 SGHNT and CDR2 YENEEA. The CDR3 DNA reads TGTGCCAGCAGCTCGGGGGCAGAGACCCAGTACTTC. As protein: CASSSGAETQYF.

For the CDR3, the DNA is TGTGCCAGTAGTACCCTGGAGGGTCCCGGGGAGCTGTTTTTT. Its translation is CASSTLEGPGELFF. The V call is TRBV19, the J call TRBJ2-2, with D perhaps TRBD2 (6 bases). CDR1 is LNHDA and CDR2 is SQIVND in the germline V gene (reference sequence). V was trimmed by 4 bases and J by 6 bases, leaving 12 bases between them. The CDR3 extends over 14 amino acids.

This clonotype was recorded many times. The rearrangement uses TRBV7-2 and TRBJ2-7; 7 bases map to TRBD1. The J segment lost 2 bases and the V segment lost 5 bases, leaving 21 bases of the junction unmatched. This CDR3 comprises 19 residues. Germline CDR1 and CDR2: SGHTA and FQGNSA. In DNA form, the CDR3 reads TGTGCCAGCAGCCCTAATCACTTACTCAGGACAGGTGTGACCTACGAGCAGTACTTC. Its translation: CASSPNHLLRTGVTYEQYF.

At least ten counts were recorded for this clonotype. This CDR3 is CASRETGTRAQYF. In nucleotides, the CDR3 is TGTGCCAGCAGGGAAACCGGGACTAGAGCCCAGTACTTC. The chain recombines TRBV6-1 with TRBJ2-5, with 8 bases that match TRBD2. V was clipped by 6 bases and J by 9 bases; unmatched bases: 9. The germline V gene has CDR1 MNHNS and CDR2 SASEGT. The CDR3 runs to 13 residues.

This chain uses TRBV7-9 with TRBJ1-1; D not certain. Germline assignment: CDR1 SEHNR and CDR2 FQNEAQ (reference sequence). V lost 5 bases and J 6 bases, leaving 7 bases between the germline ends. The CDR3 contains 11 residues. CDR3 DNA sequence: TGTGCCAGCAGCGATGCCGCTGAAGCTTTCTTT. Its translation: CASSDAAEAFF.

This clonotype showed up many times. This chain links TRBV7-2 with TRBJ2-2; a weak D match, TRBD1 (6 bases). CDR3 length: 18 residues. V dropped 3 bases and J dropped 1 base, with 18 bases sitting between them. Germline CDR1 is SGHTA and CDR2 is FQGNSA. The CDR3 coding sequence is TGTGCCAGCAGCTTGAGGGGGATGGGCAGGGGGAACACCGGGGAGCTGTTTTTT. It codes for CASSLRGMGRGNTGELFF.